This T cell receptor beta chain was documented in a study of shared clonotypes between healthy human individuals (dated by TCRdb to 2020 to 2021). Background for the entire study: The cohort comprised a couple of women and a few men aged 18 to 49 years. For each donor, CD4 naive and CD4 memory were each given three plates, CD8 naive was given two plates, and CD8 memory was given one plate. Between about 0.94 and 10 billion PBMCs per donor were obtained by leukapheresis. To increase sequencing depth and limit assay-specific biases, TCR repertoire library preparation and sequencing were carried out by different laboratories using diverse techniques. The study deeply sequenced blood TCR repertoires of five healthy adults to estimate repertoire size and the extent of clonotype sharing between individuals.

CD8 naive samples were CD45RO-negative cells positively selected for CCR7, giving a CD45RA+CCR7+ population that excluded TemRA cells. Donors were healthy HIV-negative adults with no recently reported acute infections or vaccinations. All donors were Caucasian adults living in Nashville, Tennessee, USA. Blood was obtained by leukapheresis, after which PBMCs were separated by Ficoll-Histopaque density gradient centrifugation and cryopreserved in liquid nitrogen vapor phase. Purity and quantity of every magnetically sorted T cell population were checked by analytical flow cytometry. Genomic DNA was isolated from every sorted fraction and measured by UV absorbance on a Nanodrop 2000c. Paper-wide results and their limitations: Estimated clonotype richness was generally larger for naive than for memory subsets. Sampling was restricted to blood, and TCR repertoires in tissue are likely to differ from TCR repertoires in blood. Even with the large sequencing depth, rarefaction of the sorted-subset datasets indicated that sequencing was incomplete. Higher generation probabilities were observed for clonotypes shared by all four sorted-subset donors than for non-shared clonotypes. Based on pairwise subsampling, the degree of clonotype sharing among donors was expected to be affected by sequencing depth. Around 5.4% of naive CD4, approximately 3.7% of naive CD8, approximately 2.2% of memory CD4, and 0.35% to 0.4% of memory CD8 clonotypes were shared across several donors. The small number of donors limited the genetic and exposure-history diversity represented.

Remarks on this clone: Its specific antigen is unknown. Base quality data are lacking; no much larger clone is found one base away.

TCR CDR3 regions were amplified from genomic DNA by multiplex PCR using the deep immunoSEQ assay. For each cell subset, the extracted genomic DNA was distributed evenly across all wells of several immunoSEQ 96-well plates, and each plate served as one replicate. For sorted subsets, about 200 ng genomic DNA, equal to tens of thousands of T cell genomes, was loaded into each replicate PCR. Purified libraries were quantified with a Qubit 3.0 fluorometer, sized on a Bioanalyzer 2100, and re-quantified with the KAPA Library Quantification kit. Each immunoSEQ 96-well plate was sequenced on its own single-read 150-cycle Illumina NextSeq 550 flow cell. Per the authors' processing: Because the immunoSEQ output included only junctional sequences and no quality scores, the filtering could not be the same as the filtering used for full-length reads. Sequences were annotated with PyIR, a Python wrapper for IgBLAST v1.9, using IMGT germline references to assign V/J genes and CDR3. Any read was removed if the V/J assignment was weak (E-value above 1e-6), the CDR3 was missing, or the read contained stop codons, out-of-frame junctions, or ambiguous translated residues. V3J clonotypes were defined as sequences sharing the same inferred V gene, J gene, and CDR3 amino acid sequence. The percentage overlap between two repertoires was calculated by dividing the number of shared unique clonotypes by the size of the smaller repertoire. Richness of each repertoire was evaluated using RTK rarefaction, the Chao1 estimator, and Recon v2.1 estimates of unobserved clonotypes. Generation probabilities were computed with OLGA for all TCRbeta clonotypes obtained by the gDNA method from several donors. In its TCRdb copy, this immuneACCESS table keeps in-frame sequences only and misses some clones. Where compared with another copy, unresolved V genes explain less than half of these, and the others have no known cause. V, J and clone size are those of that table, while D and trimming were read from the DNA. Counted in this sample were roughly 770,000 clones; approximately 97% of them appeared once. The ten largest account for roughly 0.23% of the sample.

Input material: naive CD8+ T cells sorted from blood. The cell subset or site label corresponds to: CD45RA+CCR7+. The origin of this receptor is a man aged 30-40 years in good health.

The sequence in DNA is TGCGCCAGCAGTGAGTCGCGCTCTAGGGGGACCTACGAGCAGTACTTC. Its translation is CASSESRSRGTYEQYF. The chain is encoded by TRBV10-2 joined to TRBJ2-7; a weak D assignment points to TRBD1 (6 bases agree). From the cysteine up to the phenylalanine, the CDR3 has a length of 16 residues. Only the CDR3 part of the read is kept: 48 bases, read in frame from the first base. CDR1 and CDR2 (WSHSY, SAAADI) derive from the germline V gene. Relative to germline, V is 0 bases shorter and J is 2 bases shorter, with 14 bases between their ends.